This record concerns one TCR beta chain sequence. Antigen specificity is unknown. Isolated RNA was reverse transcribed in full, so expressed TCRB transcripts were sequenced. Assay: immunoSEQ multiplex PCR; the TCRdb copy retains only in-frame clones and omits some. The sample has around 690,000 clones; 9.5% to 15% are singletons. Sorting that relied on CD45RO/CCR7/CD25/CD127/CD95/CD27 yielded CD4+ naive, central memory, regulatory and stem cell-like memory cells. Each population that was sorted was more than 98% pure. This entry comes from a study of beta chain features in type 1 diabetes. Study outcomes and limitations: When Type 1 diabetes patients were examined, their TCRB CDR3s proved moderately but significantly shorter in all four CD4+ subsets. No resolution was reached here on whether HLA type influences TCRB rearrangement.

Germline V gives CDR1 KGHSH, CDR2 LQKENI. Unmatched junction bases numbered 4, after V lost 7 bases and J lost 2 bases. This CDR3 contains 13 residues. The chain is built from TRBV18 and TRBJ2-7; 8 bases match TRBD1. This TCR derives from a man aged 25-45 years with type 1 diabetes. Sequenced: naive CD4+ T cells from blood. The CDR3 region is CASCSDRAYEQYF. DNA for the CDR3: TGTGCCAGCTGCTCGGACAGGGCCTACGAGCAGTACTTC.